This T cell receptor (beta chain) was profiled in a study of cytomegalovirus exposure and HLA in healthy donors (dated 2017 in TCRdb). For context, the study as a whole: In an earlier analysis of fewer than 750 of the donors, around 290 Gb of sequence data and 117 million unique TCR beta sequences from some 170 million T cells were reported. Approximately 310 gigabases of sequencing data and around 80 million unique TCR sequences made up an early release that covered several hundred HLA-typed donors. Among the roughly 410 genotyped donors, around 81% belonged to the genetic ancestry cluster associated with self-reported Caucasian donors. The aim of the study was to test whether cataloging public T cell receptors could identify signatures of past pathogen exposure. The study used immunosequencing to profile the T cell repertoires of 666 subjects and linked those repertoires to cytomegalovirus serostatus. Along with the approximately 670-subject first cohort, a separate validation cohort of some 130 different subjects was used. High-throughput TCR immunosequencing, statistical association of individual TCRs with disease status, and machine learning were combined to predict cytomegalovirus infection status. A later analysis re-analyzed previously published TCR beta repertoires from hundreds of donors and added high-resolution HLA genotyping to study TCR occurrence patterns. The later analysis used no new phenotypic data to find candidate immune exposures, relying instead on TCR beta sequences and their occurrence across donors. In an earlier analysis of 587 of the donors, high-throughput TCR beta sequencing was used to judge whether each TCR beta V gene segment behaved as functional or pseudogenic. Donor age, sex, ethnicity and CMV serostatus were collected together with the repertoire data. A later genetic analysis took genome-wide SNP genotypes for about three fifths of the 666 donors and used that subset as a discovery cohort. All discovery cohort repertoires had been generated using a single sequencing platform. HLA typing covered class I and class II loci at four-digit resolution. The number of typed donors differed by locus: 629-630 for A, B, C, DRB1 and DQB1; 500 to 550 for DQA1; roughly 600 for DPA1; and around 450 for DPB1. Because of strong linkage in the cohort, roughly five DR-DQ haplotypes were treated as single units for association and clustering. Among 300 to 500 genotyped donors of the cohort, an average of approximately 240,000 unique TCR beta nucleotide sequences was sequenced per donor, of which about 18% were non-productive. Broad study findings and their caveats: The only immune exposure information available for the cohort was CMV serostatus. Across donors, most TCR sequences were observed very rarely, whereas some public TCRs were present in many individuals. A few of the identified cytomegalovirus-associated TCR beta chains were confirmed in vitro to be specific for cytomegalovirus antigens. V-gene and J-gene trimming of TCR beta chains was associated with a missense DCLRE1C variant in a later genetic analysis, and the association was replicated in an independent cohort. The presence/absence analyses assumed that sequencing depth was roughly uniform across donors, and that assumption may not be true. In an earlier analysis of some 540 of the donors, most TCR beta V segments appeared in productive rearrangements about 87% or about 30% of the time, broadly matching IMGT annotations. Most CMV-associated TCR beta chains appeared to be HLA-restricted in a later analysis, and the HLA associations seemed to be driven largely by CMV exposure. In a later analysis, HLA-associated TCR beta chains showed more clonal expansion and lower generation probabilities than non-associated chains that were equally common. Roughly 15 rarely observed V segments, including chromosome 9 orphons, were excluded from the earlier analysis of 550 to 700 of the donors because counts were too low. A further reported finding was that TCR beta sequences accurately predicted the HLA-A and HLA-B alleles for most subjects in the first cohort. The sequencing pipeline was judged likely to have produced a cluster of highly shared sequence variants as a technical artifact. According to the authors, the approach could potentially be generalized to other disease states and immunological phenotypes. In a later analysis, 16,951 TCR beta sequences were associated with specific HLA alleles at a false discovery rate of 0.05. The study gave a list of under 200 TCR beta chains associated with cytomegalovirus. According to a later genetic analysis, donors in an Asian-associated ancestry cluster had fewer N-insertions in productive TCRs than the approximately 610-donor mean. Because some donors lacked HLA typing at each locus, the association tests relied only on the typed subset. A later analysis reported that several top co-occurrence clusters appeared linked to parvovirus B19, influenza, CMV and Epstein-Barr virus. When HLA alleles, especially DR and DQ, strongly co-occurred, TCR associations were difficult to assign to individual alleles. In a later analysis, the rate of TCR association differed among HLA loci, with DRB1 alleles having the most associated TCRs and HLA-C alleles having the fewest. Correlated functional status among segregating V segments might be attributable to linkage disequilibrium, but an unknown experimental factor could not be ruled out. The cohort was sequenced for TCR beta chains only, and without alpha or paired-chain data the features that could be detected were limited. In both the original and validation cohorts, the classifier was reported to diagnose cytomegalovirus status with high specificity and sensitivity. The 87-base-pair reads could not distinguish some IMGT-functional V segments, including TRBV6-2 and TRBV6-3, so those segments were excluded.

As encoded in the germline V gene, CDR1 is MGHRA while CDR2 is YSYEKL. Measured from the cysteine to the phenylalanine, the CDR3 is 20 residues long. The entry retains the CDR3 DNA only, 60 bases that are in frame from base 1. The cohort was made up of around 720 healthy bone marrow donors. At the time of sampling, every cohort member was nominally healthy, though immune exposures that went unrecorded were likely present. The donor was CMV seropositive and was included in the group of 250 to 350 seropositive cohort members. A peripheral blood sample was provided by each donor, and peripheral blood mononuclear cells were used for TCR beta sequencing. Genomic DNA extraction from the blood cell samples was performed with the Qiagen DNeasy Blood Extraction Kit. Library preparation employed the immunoSEQ multiplex PCR assay. For the multiplex PCR, a mixture combining 60 forward primers for TCR Vbeta segments and 13 reverse primers for TCR Jbeta segments was used. The CDR3 region of rearranged TCR beta genes was amplified from genomic DNA by a multiplex PCR assay. On the Illumina HiSeq System, the amplified TCR beta libraries were sequenced as 87-base-pair reads. As for how the authors treated the data: Across the 500 to 700 repertoires, a later analysis counted tens of millions of unique TCR beta chains, 9 million to 14 million of which were shared by at least two donors. A nearest-neighbor algorithm error-corrected the raw reads and collapsed the reads into unique sequences, merging closely related sequences to remove PCR and sequencing errors. CDR3 sequences were aligned to IMGT reference sequences to assign V, D and J gene segments. For a sequence to be retained, at least a six-nucleotide match to both a V gene segment and a J gene segment was required. Rearrangements were classified as productive when the CDR3 lacked stop codons and remained in frame with V and J, and all other rearrangements were classified as non-productive. CDR3 was defined according to IMGT convention as the region running from the second conserved V-encoded cysteine to the conserved J-encoded phenylalanine. In an earlier analysis of more than 550 of the donors, sequences lacking an unambiguous match to a single V gene segment were excluded. In an earlier analysis of roughly 500 of the donors, V segments were called functional above 56.7% productive rearrangements and were called segregating when the between-donor standard deviation exceeded 5%. A statistical classification framework was built for diagnosing cytomegalovirus status from the catalog of TCR beta chain sequences. In a later analysis, V and J genes were assigned by comparing TCR nucleotide sequences against IMGT/GENE-DB human TR gene sequences. The TCRdist pipeline was used in a later analysis to assign CDR3 sequences and most-parsimonious VDJ recombination scenarios. A later analysis defined each TCR beta chain by its CDR3 amino acid sequence plus V-gene family, and excluded reads lacking a unique V-gene family. In a later analysis, several hundred highly shared, low-generation-probability nucleotide sequences were removed to address suspected cross-contamination and a sequencing artifact. In a later analysis, a clonal expansion index was calculated for each public chain from normalized within-repertoire ranks of inferred template counts. Generation probabilities in a later analysis came from a VDJ recombination model fitted to out-of-frame rearrangements, and those results were checked against IGoR. In a later analysis, hypergeometric tests were used to score TCR-TCR, TCR-HLA and TCR-CMV co-occurrence, with a repertoire-size bias correction applied to TCR pairs. False discovery rates were estimated in a later analysis by permuting HLA or CMV assignments 20 times. A later analysis grouped co-occurring TCRs with DBSCAN, adding TCRdist sequence similarity when clustering within HLA-allele-positive subsets. Repertoires with fewer than 30,000 or more than 120,000 public chains, plus five repertoires with anomalous nucleotide sharing, were excluded from co-occurrence clustering. TCRdb provides this immuneACCESS table in a form limited to in-frame rearrangements. Some clones are lacking; in checked studies, under half of them reflect an unresolved V gene, and why the rest are absent is not known. D and trimming come from the DNA, and the V and J calls and clone size come from that table. Present in this sample are approximately 73,000 clones, less than 75% of which were seen just once. More than 5% of the sample is in the top ten clones.

Points on this clone: This clone's antigen is unknown. A junction end diverges from the germline sequence, so it may reflect a read error.

The sequenced sample was PBMCs. This TCR was recovered from a man aged 25-45 years in good health and CMV-seropositive. This chain is built from TRBV4-1 and TRBJ2-7, with TRBD2 matching 11 junction bases. The bases read TGCGCCAGCAGCCAAGGGGTATGGGGGACTAGCGGCTTGTACTCCCACGAGCAGTACTTC. The translation is CASSQGVWGTSGLYSHEQYF.